Each of the 6 T cell receptor beta chains below was sequenced from the same sample in a study of CD8 T cells in ankylosing spondylitis. From the 5' RACE reads, TCRdb called clonotypes with MiXCR, one entry per CDR3 protein. The sample contains some 150,000 distinct CDR3 sequences, over 10% of which appear only once. The sequenced sample consisted of blood, either unsorted or a sorted T cell fraction (not recorded which). Receptor source: a female donor with ankylosing spondylitis or in good health (not recorded which).

At least ten counts were recorded for this clonotype. The J gene is TRBJ2-3, the V gene TRBV11-2; D remains unclear. CDR3 length: 14 amino acids. The germline CDR1 and CDR2 sequences are SGHAT and FQNNGV. Trimming took 2 bases from V and 3 from J, leaving 9 bases between them. CDR3 region: CASSLRAWTDTQYF. For the CDR3, the DNA is TGTGCCAGCAGCTTACGAGCCTGGACAGATACGCAGTATTTT.

The V gene is TRBV20-1, the J gene TRBJ2-5; D may be TRBD2 (5 bases). Trimming removed 6 bases at V and 5 bases at J, with 13 bases between. The V gene's germline CDR1 is DFQATT and CDR2 SNEGSKA (reference sequence). The CDR3 contains 12 residues. The CDR3 region is CSARRESETQYF. The CDR3 region has the DNA TGCAGTGCGAGAAGGGAGTCGGAGACCCAGTACTTC.

This clonotype has a handful of counts. The V and J genes are TRBV12-3 or TRBV12-4 and TRBJ2-1, with 12 bases lining up with TRBD2. Losses at the gene ends were 3 bases for V and 8 bases for J; bases not matched to a gene: 5. The CDR3 is 15 amino acids. CDR3 nucleotides: TGTGCCAGCAGTTTGTGGACTAGCGGGGCCTATGAGCAGTTCTTC. It specifies CASSLWTSGAYEQFF.

The rearrangement joins TRBV20-1 to TRBJ2-7, with 7 bases that match TRBD2. The length of the CDR3 is 13 residues. CDR1 and CDR2 (germline): DFQATT, SNEGSKA (reference sequence). With 3 bases clipped from V and 5 bases from J, the junction kept 7 bases outside the gene matches. CDR3 DNA sequence: TGCAGTGCTAGTAGTGGGAGGGGCCACGAGCAGTACTTC. Encoded protein: CSASSGRGHEQYF.

This clonotype was counted many times. This chain connects TRBV12-3 or TRBV12-4 to TRBJ1-2, with D tentatively TRBD1 (6 bases). The CDR3 has 13 residues. Trimming cost V 9 bases and J 6 bases, with 17 bases left between them. The CDR3 reads CASLRGGGNGYTF. In DNA form, the CDR3 reads TGTGCCAGTCTTCGGGGGGGGGGCAATGGCTACACCTTC.

The gene calls are TRBV27 and TRBJ2-7; 9 bases are a match to TRBD1. Germline-derived CDR1 and CDR2 are MNHEY and SMNVEV (reference sequence). Trimming removed 8 bases from V and 3 bases from J; junction bases left unmatched: 17. The CDR3 has 17 amino acids. The CDR3 DNA follows: TGTGCCAGCGGCCGGGACAGGGAGATGCGGCGGGGCTACGAGCAGTACTTC. Protein: CASGRDREMRRGYEQYF.